These 31 T cell receptor beta chains share one sample of origin, sequenced in a study of Ad26.COV2.S vaccination and SARS-CoV-2 variants. Treatment of the sample: about 20 received Ad26.COV2.S at low or high dose, single or two shots; five or six received placebo; per-sample allocation not given. Samples analyzed were those drawn on day 63 after the first vaccine or placebo injection. TCRdb's copy holds only in-frame clones and misses some; the assay was immunoSEQ multiplex PCR. Found here are fewer than 600,000 clones, 89% of them singletons; the top ten hold 1.7%. The material sequenced was peripheral blood, taken in a trial of Ad26.COV2.S vaccine versus placebo. The receptors originated from a person aged 18-60 years who received the Ad26.COV2.S COVID-19 vaccine or a placebo.

With regard to this clone: Germline and junction disagree at one end, which may indicate a read error. The chain combines TRBV5-1 with TRBJ2-7; TRBD2 matches at 9 bases. Germline assignment: CDR1 SGHRS and CDR2 YFSETQ. CDR3 length: 15 amino acids. CDR3 protein: CASRLAGGNRYEQYF. In DNA form, the CDR3 reads TGCGCCAGCAGATTGGCGGGAGGGAATCGCTACGAGCAGTACTTC.

V usage is TRBV9 and J usage is TRBJ2-2; 7 nucleotides match TRBD1. Germline trimming cut 0 bases from V and 6 bases from J; bases unmatched to any gene: 5. The CDR3 totals 15 residues. In germline, CDR1 is SGDLS, CDR2 YYNGEE. The CDR3 loop reads CASSVGDRVSGELFF. DNA of the CDR3: TGTGCCAGCAGCGTAGGAGACAGGGTATCCGGGGAGCTGTTTTTT.

V and J are TRBV19 and TRBJ2-7; D tentatively fits TRBD1 or TRBD2 (5 bases each). Germline V lookup: CDR1 LNHDA, CDR2 SQIVND (reference sequence). The V and J ends lost 3 bases and 0 bases respectively, with 12 bases between them. CDR3 length: 15 amino acids. The CDR3 DNA follows: TGTGCCAGTAGTATTGGGGGAACCAGCTCCTACGAGCAGTACTTC. Amino acids: CASSIGGTSSYEQYF.

V and J are TRBV20-1 and TRBJ1-4; D possibly corresponds to TRBD1 (5 bases). The CDR3 is 10 amino acids. Per the germline V gene, CDR1 is DFQATT and CDR2 is SNEGSKA (reference sequence). The CDR3 reads CGGYREKLFF. For the CDR3, the DNA is TGCGGGGGGTATAGGGAAAAACTGTTTTTT.

V gene TRBV6-1 combines with J gene TRBJ1-4, with 7 bases matching TRBD1. V shed 3 bases, J shed 8 bases, and the junction held 6 bases outside the gene matches. This CDR3 has 14 amino acids. Germline V CDR1 and CDR2: MNHNS, SASEGT. The CDR3 DNA follows: TGTGCCAGCAGTGACAGACAGGGTCGGGAAAAACTGTTTTTT. Translation: CASSDRQGREKLFF.

V usage is TRBV7-9 and J usage is TRBJ2-3, with 9 positions matching TRBD2. The CDR3 is made up of 17 amino acids. V gave up 3 bases and J gave up 0 bases; unmatched junction bases: 7. The germline V gene encodes CDR1 SEHNR and CDR2 FQNEAQ (reference sequence). The CDR3 reads CASSFPASGKSTDTQYF. In DNA, the CDR3 is TGTGCCAGCAGCTTCCCCGCTAGCGGGAAAAGCACAGATACGCAGTATTTT.

V and J are TRBV27 and TRBJ2-1; a possible D gene is TRBD1 (6 bases). The V gene's germline CDR1 is MNHEY and CDR2 SMNVEV (reference sequence). There are 15 residues in the CDR3. V was clipped by 2 bases and J by 6 bases, with 14 bases between them. The DNA of the CDR3 is TGTGCCAGCAGTTTAGGTCAGGGGTCGGGCAATGAGCAGTTCTTC. Its protein product is CASSLGQGSGNEQFF.

The chain employs TRBV6-1 and TRBJ2-2; no firm D call. The V end was cut by 2 bases, the J end by 7 bases, with 11 bases between. The germline CDR1 and CDR2 sequences are MNHNS and SASEGT. The CDR3 covers 14 residues. As DNA, the CDR3 is TGTGCCAGCAGTGAACCTGGGTTGATCGGGGAGCTGTTTTTT. It yields the protein CASSEPGLIGELFF.

The chain uses TRBV7-2 and TRBJ2-7; tentatively, D is TRBD2 (6 bases). Germline CDR1 SGHTA, CDR2 FQGNSA. The germline V and J ends were trimmed by 6 bases and 2 bases, with 20 bases remaining between them. The CDR3 totals 16 residues. The CDR3 protein is CASSLLAGTSAYEQYF. As DNA, the CDR3 is TGTGCCAGCAGTTTACTCGCCGGGACTTCCGCCTACGAGCAGTACTTC.

The chain couples TRBV6-4 to TRBJ2-2; 7 bases fit TRBD2. Germline loops: CDR1 MRHNA, CDR2 SNTAGT. The CDR3 is made up of 14 amino acids. Trimming cost V 6 bases and J 5 bases; bases outside gene matches: 6. CDR3 amino acids: CASRSGVGTGELFF. CDR3 nucleotides: TGTGCCAGCAGGAGCGGGGTTGGTACCGGGGAGCTGTTTTTT.

The chain carries TRBV6-4 and TRBJ2-6; 7 bases are shared with TRBD1. V was pared by 0 bases and J by 0 bases, with 2 bases of the junction left unmatched. Per germline, CDR1 MRHNA and CDR2 SNTAGT. This CDR3 is built from 17 residues. As DNA, the CDR3 is TGTGCCAGCAGTGACTCCCCAGGGGGCTCTGGGGCCAACGTCCTGACTTTC. It yields the protein CASSDSPGGSGANVLTF.

Only a few counts were recorded for this clone. The chain combines TRBV21-1 with TRBJ2-7; TRBD1, as called in the table, went unchecked against the DNA. TRBV21-1 constitutes a pseudogene. CDR3 length: 16 residues. In DNA, the CDR3 is TGTGCCAGCAGCAAACGGGACAGCAACATTTCCTACGAGCAGTACTTC. Encoded protein: CASSKRDSNISYEQYF.

The rearrangement uses TRBV3-1 (or the pseudogene TRBV3-2) and TRBJ2-7, with 7 nucleotides matching TRBD1. The CDR3 sequence is 15 residues long. V shed 5 bases and J 3 bases; nucleotides not matched to a gene: 10. The germline gives CDR1 LGHDT, CDR2 YNNKEL (reference sequence). The CDR3 loop is CASSEGTATLYEQYF. CDR3 nucleotide sequence: TGTGCCAGCAGCGAAGGGACAGCTACACTCTACGAGCAGTACTTC.

The chain links TRBV19 to TRBJ2-5, with a weak D call TRBD1 (5 bases). V was shortened by 2 bases and J by 5 bases, with 12 bases between the two germline ends. Germline lookup yields CDR1 LNHDA and CDR2 SQIVND (reference sequence). The CDR3 covers 14 residues. CDR3 residues: CASSISQVWETQYF. The CDR3 nucleotides are TGTGCCAGTAGTATATCACAGGTCTGGGAGACCCAGTACTTC.

This clone appeared a few times. The chain recombines TRBV11-2 with TRBJ2-3; D is undetermined. CDR1 is SGHAT and CDR2 is FQNNGV in the germline V gene. Trimming shortened V by 5 bases and J by 0 bases, and 9 bases separated the two germline ends. The CDR3 has 14 amino acids. The CDR3 loop reads CASSPQFSTDTQYF. CDR3 nucleotide sequence: TGTGCCAGCAGCCCCCAATTTAGCACAGATACGCAGTATTTT. Looking up the rest from reference TRBV11-2 and TRBJ2-3 gives the full variable domain: EAGVAQSPRYKIIEKRQSVAFWCNPISGHATLYWYQQILGQGPKLLIQFQNNGVVDDSQLPKDRFSAERLKGVDSTLKIQPAKLEDSAVYLCASSPQFSTDTQYFGPGTRLTVL.

With regard to this clone: Within the sample, other DNA sequences also encode this same CDR3. The rearrangement joins TRBV4-2 to TRBJ1-4, with 7 bases aligning to TRBD1. Germline V gives CDR1 LGHNA, CDR2 YNFKEQ. The CDR3 sequence is 14 residues long. V shed 1 base and J 8 bases; nucleotides not matched to a gene: 4. Written as DNA, the CDR3 is TGTGCCAGCAGCCAAGGGCAGGGGGGAGAAAAACTGTTTTTT. Amino acid sequence: CASSQGQGGEKLFF.

The V and J genes are TRBV11-3 and TRBJ2-7, with 7 bases identical to TRBD1. Per germline, CDR1 SGHNT and CDR2 YENEEA. Losses at the gene ends were 2 bases for V and 1 base for J; bases not matched to a gene: 5. This CDR3 has 15 amino acids. This chain's CDR3 is CASSLTGESSYEQYF. Written as DNA, the CDR3 is TGTGCCAGCAGCTTAACAGGGGAGAGTTCCTACGAGCAGTACTTC. The full variable domain, rest sourced from reference TRBV11-3 and TRBJ2-7, is EAGVVQSPRYKIIEKKQPVAFWCNPISGHNTLYWYLQNLGQGPELLIRYENEEAVDDSQLPKDRFSAERLKGVDSTLKIQPAELGDSAVYLCASSLTGESSYEQYFGPGTRLTVT.

Only one count was recorded for this clone. This sequence joins TRBV5-4 and TRBJ2-7; 9 bases line up with TRBD2. Germline CDR1 is SGHNT and CDR2 is YYREEE (reference sequence). J was trimmed by 3 bases and V by 0 bases; bases with no gene match: 10. The CDR3 runs 17 residues. In nucleotides, the CDR3 is TGTGCCAGCAGCTTGGCCTGGTCTAGCGGGAAGAGCTACGAGCAGTACTTC. It is translated as CASSLAWSSGKSYEQYF.

This clone was counted a few times. This chain uses TRBV7-9 with TRBJ1-6, with D possibly TRBD1 on 6 matching bases. CDR1 and CDR2 (germline): SEHNR, FQNEAQ (reference sequence). There are 14 residues in the CDR3. The V end was cut by 6 bases, the J end by 8 bases, with 14 bases between. The CDR3 protein is CASRPTGPYSPLHF. CDR3 in DNA: TGTGCCAGCAGGCCAACAGGGCCCTATTCACCCCTCCACTTT. The full variable domain, in which reference TRBV7-9 and TRBJ1-6 provide the parts outside the CDR3, is DTGVSQNPRHKITKRGQNVTFRCDPISEHNRLYWYRQTLGQGPEFLTYFQNEAQLEKSRLLSDRFSAERPKGSFSTLEIQRTEQGDSAMYLCASRPTGPYSPLHFGNGTRLTVT.

This clone came up once. The chain carries TRBV27 and TRBJ2-3; perhaps TRBD1 as D (8 bases). Trimming shortened V by 5 bases and J by 1 base, and 16 bases separated the two germline ends. This CDR3 has 16 amino acids. Germline CDR1 MNHEY, CDR2 SMNVEV (reference sequence). DNA of the CDR3: TGTGCCAGCAGTACCCAGGGGGCGGGAGGCACAGATACGCAGTATTTT. Its translation: CASSTQGAGGTDTQYF.

The chain is built from TRBV6-5 and TRBJ2-5; possible D gene TRBD1, 7 bases. This CDR3 is 13 amino acids long. The germline CDR1 and CDR2 sequences are MNHEY and SVGAGI. Trimming cost V 5 bases and J 5 bases, with 12 bases left between them. The chain's CDR3 is CASSQAGGETQYF. CDR3 coding DNA: TGTGCCAGCAGTCAGGCAGGGGGGGAGACCCAGTACTTC.

The gene calls are TRBV19 and TRBJ2-2, with D perhaps assigned TRBD1 or TRBD2 (5 bases each). Trimming took off 5 bases at V and 4 bases at J, with 26 bases between the two ends. The germline V gene has CDR1 LNHDA and CDR2 SQIVND (reference sequence). The CDR3 has 19 amino acids. The CDR3 region is CASSPGAPGPGRRTGELFF. The CDR3 region has the DNA TGTGCCAGTAGTCCCGGGGCCCCGGGGCCCGGGCGGCGCACCGGGGAGCTGTTTTTT. The full variable domain, in which reference TRBV19 and TRBJ2-2 provide the parts outside the CDR3, is DGGITQSPKYLFRKEGQNVTLSCEQNLNHDAMYWYRQDPGQGLRLIYYSQIVNDFQKGDIAEGYSVSREKKESFPLTVTSAQKNPTAFYLCASSPGAPGPGRRTGELFFGEGSRLTVL.

The V call is TRBV19, the J call TRBJ1-1, with TRBD1 as a possible D gene (5 bases). V lost 6 bases and J 5 bases, leaving 16 bases between the germline ends. This CDR3 comprises 14 residues. Germline V lookup: CDR1 LNHDA, CDR2 SQIVND (reference sequence). CDR3 protein: CASRHGGVQTEAFF. The CDR3 coding sequence is TGTGCCAGTAGGCACGGGGGGGTTCAAACTGAAGCTTTCTTT.

The genes are TRBV19 and TRBJ1-5, with 9 positions matching TRBD1. V lost 6 bases and J lost 4; bases outside the gene matches: 7. The CDR3 contains 15 residues. CDR1 is LNHDA, CDR2 SQIVND, per germline (reference sequence). DNA for the CDR3: TGTGCCAGTAGGGGGACAGGGACCCTAAATCAGCCCCAGCATTTT. It codes for CASRGTGTLNQPQHF.

The chain couples TRBV3-1 (or the pseudogene TRBV3-2) to TRBJ1-2, with TRBD1 as a possible D gene (6 bases). There are 14 residues in the CDR3. Germline values: CDR1 LGHDT, CDR2 YNNKEL (reference sequence). The V end lost 4 bases, the J end lost 8 bases, and 17 bases lay between the germline ends. CDR3 nucleotide sequence: TGTGCCAGCAGCCGCGCAAACAGGGTCGAGGGCTACACCTTC. Translation gives CASSRANRVEGYTF.

The CDR3 protein is CASSRDRDNYGYTF. CDR3 DNA sequence: TGTGCCAGCAGCCGGGACAGGGATAACTATGGCTACACCTTC. This chain uses TRBV27 with TRBJ1-2, with 9 bases fitting TRBD1. Germline lookup yields CDR1 MNHEY and CDR2 SMNVEV (reference sequence). The CDR3 is 14 residues long. The ends lost 6 bases at V and 1 base at J; junction bases unmatched: 3.

CDR3 in amino acids: CASSWTGGELYNSPLHF. The CDR3 nucleotides are TGTGCCAGCAGCTGGACAGGGGGCGAGCTCTATAATTCACCCCTCCACTTT. The chain has TRBV7-2 and TRBJ1-6; 11 nucleotides align to TRBD1. Germline-derived CDR1 and CDR2 are SGHTA and FQGNSA. J lost 3 bases, V lost 4 bases, and 5 bases had no gene match. The length of the CDR3 is 17 residues.

CDR3 protein: CSASDLTSGRSNPHYNEQFF. For the CDR3, the DNA is TGCAGTGCTAGTGATTTGACTAGCGGGAGGTCGAACCCTCACTACAATGAGCAGTTCTTC. The chain couples TRBV20-1 to TRBJ2-1; TRBD2 matches at 13 bases. Trimming removed 3 bases from V and 3 bases from J; junction bases left unmatched: 17. Germline-derived CDR1 and CDR2 are DFQATT and SNEGSKA (reference sequence). CDR3 size: 20 residues.

The V call is TRBV11-3, the J call TRBJ2-7; TRBD1 aligns across 7 bases. In germline, CDR1 is SGHNT, CDR2 YENEEA. V lost 0 bases to trimming and J lost 6 bases; unmatched junction nucleotides: 2. The CDR3 covers 13 residues. CDR3 region: CASSLDTGAEQYF. The CDR3 bases are TGTGCCAGCAGCTTAGATACAGGGGCCGAGCAGTACTTC.

The chain links TRBV6-5 to TRBJ1-2; 7 positions match TRBD1. The CDR3 sequence is 14 residues long. The J segment lost 4 bases and the V segment lost 10 bases, leaving 12 bases of the junction unmatched. Germline assignment: CDR1 MNHEY and CDR2 SVGAGI. Here the CDR3 reads CATSPGGPFYGYTF. CDR3 DNA sequence: TGTGCCACCTCCCCAGGGGGACCCTTCTATGGCTACACCTTC.

The rearrangement uses TRBV3-1 (or the pseudogene TRBV3-2) and TRBJ2-7, with a possible D match to TRBD2 (6 bases). The germline V gene encodes CDR1 LGHDT and CDR2 YNNKEL (reference sequence). The CDR3 contains 16 residues. V was pared by 4 bases and J by 4 bases, with 20 bases between. CDR3 bases: TGTGCCAGCAGCCCGGTCCTGCGAGATGGGACTTACGAGCAGTACTTC. Its translation is CASSPVLRDGTYEQYF.